These 27 T cell receptor beta chains were all obtained from the same sample, sequenced in a study of TIL therapy for anti-PD-1-resistant metastatic lung cancer. Documented time point: pre-treatment sample, taken before nivolumab and TIL therapy. The libraries were made with immunoSEQ v3. TCRdb keeps only in-frame clones here, not all; method: immunoSEQ multiplex PCR. The sample carries roughly 58,000 clones, over 75% recorded once. The specimen comprised blood, sampled at baseline. These receptors originate from a person aged 25-80 years with non-small cell lung cancer.

V gene TRBV19 combines with J gene TRBJ1-3; no definite D call. The ends were cut back, 6 bases at V and 0 bases at J, with 9 bases in the middle. Germline V gives CDR1 LNHDA, CDR2 SQIVND (reference sequence). CDR3 length: 14 residues. The chain's CDR3 is CASRNSGSGNTIYF. The CDR3 region has the DNA TGTGCCAGTAGAAACTCAGGCTCTGGAAACACCATATATTTT.

This clone was counted only a few times. The CDR3 here is CASSGRGTGTSPLHF. The CDR3 nucleotides are TGTGCCAGCAGCGGACGAGGGACAGGGACTTCACCCCTCCACTTT. V gene TRBV3-1 (or the pseudogene TRBV3-2) combines with J gene TRBJ1-6; 9 bases line up with TRBD1. J lost 9 bases, V lost 5 bases, and 8 bases had no gene match. Germline V CDR1 and CDR2: LGHDT, YNNKEL (reference sequence). The CDR3 consists of 15 residues.

CDR3 DNA sequence: TGTGCCAGCAGTTTAGGGGGGCTGGATACGCAGTATTTT. It translates to CASSLGGLDTQYF. The chain carries TRBV12-3 or TRBV12-4 and TRBJ2-3; possibly TRBD1 for D (6 bases). Trimming took 1 base from V and 6 from J, leaving 8 bases between them. This CDR3 is 13 amino acids long.

This chain connects TRBV9 to TRBJ2-6; D is unresolved. CDR1 and CDR2 (germline): SGDLS, YYNGEE. There are 15 residues in the CDR3. V lost 4 bases, J lost 1 base, and 9 bases lay in between. The CDR3 here is CASSPWVSGANVLTF. Written as DNA, the CDR3 is TGTGCCAGCAGCCCTTGGGTATCTGGGGCCAACGTCCTGACTTTC.

The V and J genes are TRBV30 and TRBJ1-6, with D tentatively TRBD1 (5 bases). CDR3 length: 11 amino acids. Trimming took 1 base from V and 14 from J, leaving 9 bases between them. Looked up from germline, CDR1 is GTSNPN and CDR2 is SVGIG (reference sequence). The CDR3 spells CAWSEGRALHF. As DNA, the CDR3 is TGTGCCTGGAGTGAGGGGAGGGCCCTCCACTTT. The full variable domain, its missing parts supplied by reference TRBV30 and TRBJ1-6, is SQTIHQWPATLVQPVGSPLSLECTVEGTSNPNLYWYRQAAGRGLQLLFYSVGIGQISSEVPQNLSASRPQDRQFILSSKKLLLSDSGFYLCAWSEGRALHFGNGTRLTVT.

The V and J genes are TRBV19 and TRBJ2-1; a possible D gene is TRBD1 (5 bases). The CDR3 is 15 amino acids. Per germline, CDR1 LNHDA and CDR2 SQIVND (reference sequence). With 3 bases removed from V and 6 bases from J, the gap between germline ends came to 15 bases. CDR3 in DNA: TGTGCCAGTAGTATCCGAGCAGGGATGGGCAATGAGCAGTTCTTC. Protein sequence: CASSIRAGMGNEQFF. The full variable domain, its missing parts supplied by reference TRBV19 and TRBJ2-1, is DGGITQSPKYLFRKEGQNVTLSCEQNLNHDAMYWYRQDPGQGLRLIYYSQIVNDFQKGDIAEGYSVSREKKESFPLTVTSAQKNPTAFYLCASSIRAGMGNEQFFGPGTRLTVL.

This clone was seen only once. J is TRBJ2-1 and V is TRBV5-1; weak D call: TRBD2 (6 bases). The V and J ends lost 0 bases and 6 bases respectively, with 13 bases between them. The CDR3 length is 15 residues. Germline-derived CDR1 and CDR2 are SGHRS and YFSETQ. DNA of the CDR3: TGCGCCAGCAGCTTGGCCTCGGGAGCGGGCAATGAGCAGTTCTTC. It is translated as CASSLASGAGNEQFF.

J is TRBJ1-2 and V is TRBV12-3 or TRBV12-4, with D possibly matching TRBD1 (6 bases). CDR3 length: 13 amino acids. Trimming shortened V by 3 bases and J by 6 bases, and 11 bases separated the two germline ends. The CDR3 reads CASSFWGADGYTF. The CDR3 DNA reads as TGTGCCAGCAGTTTTTGGGGGGCGGATGGCTACACCTTC.

This clone was detected only a few times. The rearrangement links TRBV5-5 to TRBJ2-2, with D hard to call. CDR3 length: 12 amino acids. Germline V lookup: CDR1 SGHKS, CDR2 YYEKEE (reference sequence). The germline V and J ends were trimmed by 5 bases and 5 bases, with 7 bases remaining between them. The CDR3 here is CASRWGTGELFF. As DNA, the CDR3 is TGTGCCAGCAGGTGGGGTACCGGGGAGCTGTTTTTT.

The J gene is TRBJ1-3, the V gene TRBV5-6; D remains ambiguous. The germline CDR1 and CDR2 sequences are SGHDT and YYEEEE. V dropped 0 bases and J dropped 2 bases, with 6 bases sitting between them. This CDR3 region has 14 residues. The CDR3 region has the DNA TGTGCCAGCAGCTTGGGGCAGGCTGGAAACACCATATATTTT. It is translated as CASSLGQAGNTIYF.

This chain uses TRBV6-1 with TRBJ1-2, with TRBD1 matching over 7 bases. Germline V gene lookup returns CDR1 MNHNS and CDR2 SASEGT. The CDR3 extends over 13 amino acids. Germline trimming cut 3 bases from V and 5 bases from J; bases unmatched to any gene: 3. DNA for the CDR3: TGTGCCAGCAGTGATGTGGGACAGTATGGCTACACCTTC. Amino acid sequence: CASSDVGQYGYTF.

The rearrangement uses TRBV6-5 and TRBJ2-7; TRBD2 agrees at 11 bases. The CDR3 is 15 residues long. V lost 6 bases to trimming and J lost 0 bases; unmatched junction nucleotides: 4. Germline CDR1 is MNHEY and CDR2 is SVGAGI. CDR3 nucleotide sequence: TGTGCCAGCAGCCCCACTAGCGGGAGCTCCTACGAGCAGTACTTC. The encoded protein is CASSPTSGSSYEQYF.

This clone has only one observation. The chain uses TRBV19 and TRBJ2-1; D gene ambiguous. This CDR3 comprises 11 residues. Germline V CDR1 and CDR2: LNHDA, SQIVND (reference sequence). V lost 5 bases and J 9 bases, leaving 8 bases between the germline ends. Here the CDR3 DNA reads TGTGCCAGTAGTGTGGTGGGTGAGCAGTTCTTC. Protein: CASSVVGEQFF.

This chain joins TRBV18 and TRBJ2-1, with D unclear. Trimming removed 3 bases from V and 7 bases from J, with 13 bases in between. Germline CDR1 is KGHSH and CDR2 is LQKENI. The CDR3 contains 14 residues. CDR3 sequence (DNA): TGTGCCAGCTCACCCCCGACCCCAAGGAATGAGCAGTTCTTC. Translated: CASSPPTPRNEQFF.

This clone has just one count. The chain is built from TRBV6-6 and TRBJ1-3; D unresolved. V lost 2 bases and J lost 4, with 6 bases in between. The germline CDR1 and CDR2 sequences are MNHNY and SVGAGI (reference sequence). CDR3 size: 13 residues. CDR3 nucleotide sequence: TGTGCCAGCAGTTACGAGGCGGGAAACACCATATATTTT. Its translation is CASSYEAGNTIYF.

This sequence joins TRBV7-2 and TRBJ2-7; 9 bases line up with TRBD1. Germline CDR1 and CDR2: SGHTA and FQGNSA. The V gene end was trimmed by 4 bases and the J gene end by 4 bases; junction bases not matched to a gene: 8. This CDR3 has 15 residues. CDR3 loop: CASSYNRDRVYEQYF. The CDR3 DNA reads TGTGCCAGCAGCTACAACCGGGACAGGGTGTACGAGCAGTACTTC.

This chain uses TRBV10-1 with TRBJ2-1; 13 bases align to TRBD2. The CDR3 is 16 residues long. The junction had 4 bases not matched to a gene; V was cut back by 0 bases and J by 8 bases. Germline CDR1 WNHNN, CDR2 SYGVQD (reference sequence). CDR3 sequence: CASSESKLAGGYEQFF. In DNA, the CDR3 is TGCGCCAGCAGTGAGTCGAAACTAGCGGGAGGGTATGAGCAGTTCTTC.

This rearrangement joins TRBV10-1 to TRBJ2-3, with 7 bases lining up with TRBD2. Germline values: CDR1 WNHNN, CDR2 SYGVQD (reference sequence). J lost 5 bases, V lost 2 bases, and 10 bases had no gene match. The CDR3 loop spans 16 amino acids. The CDR3 here is CASSEIRGRGGDTQYF. CDR3 bases: TGCGCCAGCAGTGAGATCCGCGGGAGAGGAGGAGATACGCAGTATTTT.

This chain uses TRBV21-1 with TRBJ1-4; the table's D call, TRBD1, was not checked against the DNA. TRBV21-1 is labeled a pseudogene. The CDR3 has 15 residues. The DNA for the CDR3 is TGTGCCAGCAGTACACAGGGTGGGACTAATGAAAAACTGTTTTTT. It translates to CASSTQGGTNEKLFF.

The chain joins TRBV10-3 to TRBJ2-2; D is unresolved. CDR1 is ENHRY, CDR2 SYGVKD, per germline. V was pared by 10 bases and J by 4 bases, with 19 bases between. CDR3 length equals 15 residues. The CDR3 loop is CATMNGDILTGELFF. Here the CDR3 DNA reads TGTGCCACCATGAATGGGGATATCCTCACCGGGGAGCTGTTTTTT.

V is TRBV12-3 or TRBV12-4 and J is TRBJ2-1; 8 bases match TRBD2. J gave up 8 bases and V 10 bases, and 10 bases lay outside the gene matches. The CDR3 sequence is 13 residues long. The CDR3: CAILGAGGYEQFF. CDR3 nucleotides: TGTGCCATTTTGGGGGCGGGGGGCTATGAGCAGTTCTTC.

This clone came up a few times. The chain couples TRBV3-1 (or the pseudogene TRBV3-2) to TRBJ1-5, with 7 nucleotides matching TRBD1. Germline V CDR1 and CDR2: LGHDT, YNNKEL (reference sequence). The CDR3 totals 14 residues. The trim removed 4 bases at V and 6 bases at J, leaving 6 bases unmatched. This chain's CDR3 is CASSPSGGAQPQHF. The CDR3 DNA sequence: TGTGCCAGCAGCCCCTCAGGGGGGGCTCAGCCCCAGCATTTT.

The chain joins TRBV21-1 to TRBJ2-3; no check of the table's D call, TRBD2, against the DNA was made. TRBV21-1 is deemed a pseudogene. The CDR3 runs to 17 residues. The CDR3: CASSEEFLPMYTDTQYF. CDR3 DNA sequence: TGTGCCAGCAGCGAAGAATTTCTACCAATGTACACAGATACGCAGTATTTT.

This clone came up a few times. The CDR3 protein is CASSVGSSNEQFF. CDR3 nucleotides: TGTGCCAGCAGTGTAGGGAGCAGCAATGAGCAGTTCTTC. This chain uses TRBV2 with TRBJ2-1; D is perhaps TRBD2 (5 bases). Germline V gene lookup returns CDR1 SNHLY and CDR2 FYNNEI. V was clipped by 4 bases and J by 6 bases, with 10 bases between them. This CDR3 has 13 amino acids.

The V gene is TRBV9, the J gene TRBJ2-7, with D tentatively TRBD2 (5 bases). Germline loops: CDR1 SGDLS, CDR2 YYNGEE. The CDR3 length is 14 residues. The V end was cut by 0 bases, the J end by 3 bases, with 10 bases between. For the CDR3, the DNA is TGTGCCAGCAGCGTAGGAGGGAGCGTCTACGAGCAGTACTTC. Translation: CASSVGGSVYEQYF.

This clone was observed a handful of times. This chain connects TRBV27 to TRBJ1-5; 8 bases agree with TRBD1. The CDR3 has 14 residues. V shed 4 bases and J 6 bases; nucleotides not matched to a gene: 5. Germline V gene sequence: CDR1 MNHEY, CDR2 SMNVEV (reference sequence). The CDR3 spells CASSYRGESQPQHF. The CDR3 DNA reads TGTGCCAGCAGTTACAGGGGGGAATCTCAGCCCCAGCATTTT.

The rearrangement joins TRBV28 to TRBJ2-1; D possibly corresponds to TRBD2 (6 bases). Germline assignment: CDR1 MDHEN and CDR2 SYDVKM. V lost 6 bases and J lost 10, with 19 bases in between. CDR3 size: 14 residues. The CDR3 coding sequence is TGTGCCAGCAGCCCTGGGGCGTTCAGCGGGGAGCAGTTCTTC. This translates into CASSPGAFSGEQFF.